The TCR beta chain under discussion was sequenced for a study of CD8 T cells in Susac syndrome. Controls were drawn from healthy donors and were matched for age and sex. CD8+ and CD4+ T cells were negatively isolated; TEMRA cells were FACS-enriched. Reverse transcription of about 0.5 to 1 ug RNA used random hexamers. From the immunoSEQ multiplex PCR reads, TCRdb called clonotypes with MiXCR, one entry per CDR3 protein. The sample has 110,000 to 150,000 distinct CDR3 sequences; about 94% are singletons. The ends were cut back, 7 bases at V and 3 bases at J, with 13 bases in the middle. This CDR3 region has 13 residues. Germline V gene lookup returns CDR1 SNHLY and CDR2 FYNNEI.

Sequences were obtained from CD8+ T cells from PBMCs. This sequence originates from a human donor in good health. The V call is TRBV2, the J call TRBJ2-7; the D gene could be TRBD1 or TRBD2 (5 bases each). The CDR3 sequence: CASKGDAFYEQYF. The CDR3 bases are TGTGCCAGCAAAGGGGACGCCTTCTACGAGCAGTACTTC.